One sample yielded the 15 T cell receptor beta chains listed below, sequenced in a study of a mutant IDH1 vaccine in newly diagnosed glioma. Regarding time point: week 23, last vaccination. With topical imiquimod, each dose of the vaccine consisted of 300 ug of mutant IDH1 20-mer peptide. Profiled with immunoSEQ multiplex PCR; TCRdb holds only in-frame clones, not every one. The sample contains 50,000 to 60,000 clones, 80% of which appear only once. These receptors' antigens are unknown. Material: PBMCs, obtained from a glioma patient whose treatment included an IDH1 peptide vaccine. The receptors here all came from a man aged 35 to 55 with glioma.

The chain couples TRBV7-2 to TRBJ1-2; weak D call: TRBD1 (5 bases). This CDR3 region has 13 residues. Trimming left V 5 bases short and J 5 bases short, with 12 bases between. Germline CDR1 and CDR2: SGHTA and FQGNSA. CDR3 coding DNA: TGTGCCAGCAGCCCCTACGGGACGTATGGCTACACCTTC. This translates into CASSPYGTYGYTF.

The V gene is TRBV4-2, the J gene TRBJ2-5; D is possibly TRBD1 or TRBD2 (5 bases each). Germline CDR1 reads LGHNA; CDR2 reads YNFKEQ. This CDR3 is built from 15 residues. V lost 4 bases and J lost 4, with 16 bases in between. Here the CDR3 reads CASSRGVGRSETQYF. The DNA of the CDR3 is TGTGCCAGCAGCCGAGGGGTAGGACGGTCAGAGACCCAGTACTTC.

This clone occurred once. The chain combines TRBV6-1 with TRBJ2-7; 9 nucleotides agree with TRBD1. The CDR3 is 15 residues long. Germline CDR1 MNHNS, CDR2 SASEGT. V lost 8 bases, J lost 2 bases, and 10 bases stayed unmatched. This chain's CDR3 is CASWIGQGRTYEQYF. Here the CDR3 DNA reads TGTGCCAGCTGGATAGGACAGGGGAGGACCTACGAGCAGTACTTC.

The V call is TRBV19, the J call TRBJ2-7, with a tentative D call TRBD2 (7 bases). The germline V gene has CDR1 LNHDA and CDR2 SQIVND (reference sequence). V was pared by 3 bases and J by 2 bases, with 20 bases between. This CDR3 has 17 residues. CDR3 nucleotides: TGTGCCAGTAGTATGAAGGGGGGGCTAGCGGCAACCTACGAGCAGTACTTC. It encodes CASSMKGGLAATYEQYF. The full variable domain, with the rest looked up from reference TRBV19 and TRBJ2-7, is DGGITQSPKYLFRKEGQNVTLSCEQNLNHDAMYWYRQDPGQGLRLIYYSQIVNDFQKGDIAEGYSVSREKKESFPLTVTSAQKNPTAFYLCASSMKGGLAATYEQYFGPGTRLTVT.

The rearrangement uses TRBV27 and TRBJ1-6; D uncertain. Trimming left V 3 bases short and J 9 bases short, with 6 bases between. Germline CDR1 is MNHEY and CDR2 is SMNVEV (reference sequence). This CDR3 comprises 12 residues. CDR3 sequence reads: CASSFLGSPLHF. The DNA for the CDR3 is TGTGCCAGCAGTTTCCTGGGTTCACCCCTCCACTTT.

The chain employs TRBV30 and TRBJ1-2; D unresolved. With 5 bases removed from V and 5 bases from J, the gap between germline ends came to 6 bases. This CDR3 is 10 amino acids long. Germline CDR1 and CDR2: GTSNPN and SVGIG (reference sequence). This CDR3 reads CAWGEYGYTF. The CDR3 DNA reads TGTGCCTGGGGCGAATATGGCTACACCTTC. The entire variable domain, with the rest obtained from reference TRBV30 and TRBJ1-2, is as follows: SQTIHQWPATLVQPVGSPLSLECTVEGTSNPNLYWYRQAAGRGLQLLFYSVGIGQISSEVPQNLSASRPQDRQFILSSKKLLLSDSGFYLCAWGEYGYTFGSGTRLTVV.

V is TRBV5-4 and J is TRBJ2-5, with D perhaps matching TRBD1 (6 bases). Deletions cut 5 bases from V and 2 bases from J, with 19 bases between. CDR3 length: 16 residues. The germline V gene has CDR1 SGHNT and CDR2 YYREEE (reference sequence). CDR3 in amino acids: CASSWGLGAGQETQYF. CDR3 in DNA: TGTGCCAGCAGTTGGGGCCTGGGGGCCGGACAAGAGACCCAGTACTTC.

The rearrangement links TRBV19 to TRBJ2-7; no clear D gene. The germline V gene encodes CDR1 LNHDA and CDR2 SQIVND (reference sequence). V was clipped by 6 bases and J by 3 bases, with 6 bases between them. CDR3 length: 11 residues. In DNA form, the CDR3 reads TGTGCCAGTAGCACAGACTACGAGCAGTACTTC. It translates to CASSTDYEQYF. The whole variable domain, remainder taken from reference TRBV19 and TRBJ2-7, is DGGITQSPKYLFRKEGQNVTLSCEQNLNHDAMYWYRQDPGQGLRLIYYSQIVNDFQKGDIAEGYSVSREKKESFPLTVTSAQKNPTAFYLCASSTDYEQYFGPGTRLTVT.

CDR3 region: CASRGQGLIPGTEAFF. The CDR3 DNA is TGTGCCAGCAGAGGACAGGGGTTAATCCCGGGCACTGAAGCTTTCTTT. V and J are TRBV27 and TRBJ1-1, with TRBD1 identical over 9 bases. J gave up 4 bases and V 6 bases, and 12 bases lay outside the gene matches. Germline-derived CDR1 and CDR2 are MNHEY and SMNVEV (reference sequence). This CDR3 has 16 residues.

J is TRBJ1-1 and V is TRBV6-5, with D perhaps matching TRBD1 (5 bases). V dropped 5 bases and J dropped 5 bases, with 12 bases sitting between them. Germline V CDR1 and CDR2: MNHEY, SVGAGI. This CDR3 has 13 residues. In nucleotides, the CDR3 is TGTGCCAGCAGTAACGGGGAGGGGACTGAAGCTTTCTTT. Translation gives CASSNGEGTEAFF.

In this sample, this clone turned up a few times. The V call is TRBV2, the J call TRBJ2-7; D remains ambiguous. Per the germline V gene, CDR1 is SNHLY and CDR2 is FYNNEI. The CDR3 covers 11 residues. V was cut by 1 base and J by 6 bases, with 4 bases left in between. Here the CDR3 reads CASSEEGEQYF. The CDR3 DNA reads TGTGCCAGCAGTGAAGAGGGCGAGCAGTACTTC.

This sequence joins TRBV6-5 and TRBJ2-2; 8 bases match TRBD2. Germline CDR1 MNHEY, CDR2 SVGAGI. This CDR3 is built from 14 residues. Trimming cost V 2 bases and J 7 bases; bases outside gene matches: 3. The CDR3 spells CASSYGLAGGELFF. In DNA form, the CDR3 reads TGTGCCAGCAGTTACGGCCTAGCGGGCGGGGAGCTGTTTTTT.

The chain employs TRBV27 and TRBJ1-3; D is possibly TRBD1 (6 bases). The CDR3 contains 13 residues. V lost 8 bases and J lost 7, with 15 bases in between. The germline CDR1 and CDR2 sequences are MNHEY and SMNVEV (reference sequence). Here the CDR3 reads CASREGGANTIYF. The CDR3 DNA reads as TGTGCCAGCCGGGAAGGGGGAGCGAACACCATATATTTT.

The chain carries TRBV5-4 and TRBJ1-2; 7 nucleotides line up with TRBD1. Trimming took 4 bases from V and 0 from J; bases not matched to a gene: 12. The CDR3 is 17 residues long. Germline V gene data show CDR1 as SGHNT and CDR2 as YYREEE (reference sequence). This CDR3 reads CASSALLGQRANYGYTF. DNA for the CDR3: TGTGCCAGCAGCGCCCTCCTGGGACAGAGAGCTAACTATGGCTACACCTTC.

CDR3 in DNA: TGCGCCAGCAGCCAAGAAATGAGGGGTCGGGGGGAGCGCACCGGGGAGCTGTTTTTT. It yields the protein CASSQEMRGRGERTGELFF. V and J are TRBV4-1 and TRBJ2-2, with 7 bases that match TRBD2. V was clipped by 0 bases and J by 4 bases; unmatched bases: 14. Germline lookup yields CDR1 MGHRA and CDR2 YSYEKL. The CDR3 is 19 residues long.